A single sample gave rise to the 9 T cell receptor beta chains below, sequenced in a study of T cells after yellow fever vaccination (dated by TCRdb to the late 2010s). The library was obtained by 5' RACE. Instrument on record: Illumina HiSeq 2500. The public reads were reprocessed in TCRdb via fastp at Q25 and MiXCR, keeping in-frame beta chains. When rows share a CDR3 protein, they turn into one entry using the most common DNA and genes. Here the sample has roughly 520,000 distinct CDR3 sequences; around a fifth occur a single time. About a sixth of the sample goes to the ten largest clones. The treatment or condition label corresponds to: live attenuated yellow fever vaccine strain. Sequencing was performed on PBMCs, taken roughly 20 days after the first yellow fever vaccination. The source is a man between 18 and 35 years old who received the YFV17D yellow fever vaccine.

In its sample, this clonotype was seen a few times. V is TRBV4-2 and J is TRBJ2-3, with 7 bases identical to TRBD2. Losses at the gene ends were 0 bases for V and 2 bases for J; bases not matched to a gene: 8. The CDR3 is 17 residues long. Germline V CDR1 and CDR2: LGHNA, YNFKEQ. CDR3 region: CASSQDSAGGFTDTQYF. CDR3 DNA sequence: TGTGCCAGCAGCCAAGATAGTGCCGGGGGGTTCACAGATACGCAGTATTTT.

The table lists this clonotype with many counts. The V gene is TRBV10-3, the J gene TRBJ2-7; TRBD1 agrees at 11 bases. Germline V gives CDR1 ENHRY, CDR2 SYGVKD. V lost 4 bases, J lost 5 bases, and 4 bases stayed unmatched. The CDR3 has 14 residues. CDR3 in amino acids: CAISGGQGANEQYV. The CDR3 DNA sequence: TGTGCCATCAGTGGAGGACAGGGGGCAAACGAGCAGTACGTC.

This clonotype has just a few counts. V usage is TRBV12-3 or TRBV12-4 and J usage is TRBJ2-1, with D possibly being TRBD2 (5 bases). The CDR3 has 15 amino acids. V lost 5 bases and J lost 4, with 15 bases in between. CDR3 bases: TGTGCCAGCAGTCCAGCGGCGCTGGGATACAATGAGCAGTTCTTC. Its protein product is CASSPAALGYNEQFF.

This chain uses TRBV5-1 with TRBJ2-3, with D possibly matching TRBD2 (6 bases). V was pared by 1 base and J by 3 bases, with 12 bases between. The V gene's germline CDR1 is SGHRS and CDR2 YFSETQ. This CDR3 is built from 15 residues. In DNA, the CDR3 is TGCGCCAGCAGCTTGCGGGGGATCGGGACAGATACGCAGTATTTT. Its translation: CASSLRGIGTDTQYF.

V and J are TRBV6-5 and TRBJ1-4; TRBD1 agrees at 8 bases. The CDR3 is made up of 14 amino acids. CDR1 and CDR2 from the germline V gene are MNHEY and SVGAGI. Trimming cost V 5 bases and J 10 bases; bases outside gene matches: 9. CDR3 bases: TGTGCCAGCAGTAACCAGGGGGCGCGGGGAAAACTGTTTTTT. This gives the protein CASSNQGARGKLFF.

The CDR3 DNA sequence: TGCAGTGCTAGAGGAGATCGGCGACTAGCGGGAACAGATACGCAGTATTTT. Protein product: CSARGDRRLAGTDTQYF. The V gene is TRBV20-1, the J gene TRBJ2-3, with 11 nucleotides matching TRBD2. V lost 1 base, J lost 3 bases, and 9 bases stayed unmatched. From germline, CDR1 is DFQATT and CDR2 SNEGSKA (reference sequence). This CDR3 region has 17 residues.

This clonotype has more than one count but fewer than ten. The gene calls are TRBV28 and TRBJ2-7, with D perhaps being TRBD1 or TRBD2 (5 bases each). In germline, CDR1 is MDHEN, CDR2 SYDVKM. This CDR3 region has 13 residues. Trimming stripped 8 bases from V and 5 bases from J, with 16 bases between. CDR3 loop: CASAAGRENEQYV. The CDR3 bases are TGTGCCAGCGCGGCAGGGAGAGAGAACGAGCAGTACGTC.

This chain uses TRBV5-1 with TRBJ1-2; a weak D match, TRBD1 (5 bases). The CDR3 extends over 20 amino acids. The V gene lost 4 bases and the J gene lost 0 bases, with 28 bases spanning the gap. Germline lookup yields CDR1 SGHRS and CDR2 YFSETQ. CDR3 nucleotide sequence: TGCGCCAGCAGCCTGAGGGGCGAGCAGGTATTGAAATTTGCTAACTATGGCTACACCTTC. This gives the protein CASSLRGEQVLKFANYGYTF. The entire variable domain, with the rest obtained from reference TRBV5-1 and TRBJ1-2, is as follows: KAGVTQTPRYLIKTRGQQVTLSCSPISGHRSVSWYQQTPGQGLQFLFEYFSETQRNKGNFPGRFSGRQFSNSRSEMNVSTLELGDSALYLCASSLRGEQVLKFANYGYTFGSGTRLTVV.

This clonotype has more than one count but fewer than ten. CDR3 sequence reads: CASSQDLRMTGGYDTEAFF. In DNA form, the CDR3 reads TGCGCCAGCAGCCAAGATTTAAGGATGACAGGGGGCTATGACACTGAAGCTTTCTTT. The rearrangement links TRBV4-1 to TRBJ1-1, with 10 bases fitting TRBD1. Trimming at V came to 0 bases and at J to 3 bases, leaving 13 bases not matched to a gene. The CDR3 sequence is 19 residues long. Germline V gives CDR1 MGHRA, CDR2 YSYEKL.